This T cell receptor (beta chain) was sequenced for a study of response to subunit inactivated influenza vaccine. A remark on this clonotype: Antigen specificity is unknown.

Study results and limitations: Every seasonal influenza vaccination brings in few new T cells, the authors suggested.

Each CDR3 protein is one row after TCRdb ran MiXCR on the RT-PCR reads. The table lists around 790,000 distinct CDR3 sequences, approximately 22% of them singletons. This receptor was obtained from a man in his fifties who received an inactivated influenza vaccine. Sequenced here: PBMCs from blood, sampled 5 days after vaccination.

The CDR3 loop reads CASSLVGDAEAFF. CDR3 DNA: TGTGCCAGCAGCTTAGTTGGCGATGCTGAAGCTTTCTTT. V is TRBV7-2 and J is TRBJ1-1; D is unclear. CDR3 length: 13 residues. In germline, CDR1 is SGHTA, CDR2 FQGNSA. V was cut by 1 base and J by 6 bases, with 9 bases left in between.